The source of this TCR beta chain is a study of cytomegalovirus exposure and HLA in healthy donors. This clone was counted a few times. The antigen is undetermined. The PCR contained 60 Vbeta and 13 Jbeta primers. Sequenced by immunoSEQ multiplex PCR; TCRdb stores in-frame clones only, minus some. The profile shows approximately 100,000 clones, around 83% of them singletons. All the people who gave samples were healthy bone marrow donors. Broader study findings: Presence/absence analyses assumed roughly uniform sequencing depth across donors, which may not hold.

Material for sequencing was PBMCs. This TCR derives from a woman in her late teens or twenties in good health and CMV-seronegative.

The CDR3 region has the DNA TGTGCCAGCAGCCTCCGGGACAGGGGCACTGAAGCTTTCTTT. Its protein is CASSLRDRGTEAFF. The chain is built from TRBV9 and TRBJ1-1; 10 nucleotides line up with TRBD1. Germline CDR1 and CDR2: SGDLS and YYNGEE. Losses at the gene ends were 4 bases for V and 4 bases for J; bases not matched to a gene: 4. The CDR3 has 14 residues.